The source of this T cell receptor beta chain is a study of cytomegalovirus exposure and HLA in healthy donors. Study findings and constraints: In a later analysis, TCR beta V- and J-gene trimming showed a link to a missense DCLRE1C variant. An analysis done earlier found most TCR beta V segments productive about 87% or about 30% of the time.

Vbeta (60) and Jbeta (13) primers were used in the PCR. TCRdb's copy holds only in-frame clones and misses some; the assay was immunoSEQ multiplex PCR. The profile covers 75,000 to 95,000 clones, with approximately 60% appearing a single time and under 25% taken by the ten largest. Notes on this clone: Its antigen is currently unknown.

CDR3 length equals 16 residues. From germline, CDR1 is SQVTM and CDR2 ANQGSEA. This chain links TRBV29-1 with TRBJ2-5; 9 nucleotides match TRBD1. The assigned J gene may be wrong: the sequence end matches TRBJ2-7 better. The receptor was isolated from a woman aged 45-65 years in good health and CMV-seropositive. Sequencing was done on a sample of PBMCs. This CDR3 is CSVEGLRGQGSYEQYF. The CDR3 DNA reads as TGCAGCGTTGAAGGGTTGCGGGGACAGGGTTCGTACGAGCAGTACTTC.